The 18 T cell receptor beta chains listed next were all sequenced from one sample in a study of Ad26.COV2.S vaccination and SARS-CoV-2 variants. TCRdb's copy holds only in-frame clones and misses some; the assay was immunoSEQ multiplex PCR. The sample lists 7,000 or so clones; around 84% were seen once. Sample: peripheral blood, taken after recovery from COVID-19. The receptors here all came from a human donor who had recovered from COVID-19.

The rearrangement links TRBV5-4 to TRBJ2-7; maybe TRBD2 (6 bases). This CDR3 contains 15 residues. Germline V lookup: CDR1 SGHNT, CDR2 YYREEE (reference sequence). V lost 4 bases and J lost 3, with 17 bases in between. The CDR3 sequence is CASSPVVGGSYEQYF. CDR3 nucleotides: TGTGCCAGCAGCCCCGTGGTGGGGGGTAGCTACGAGCAGTACTTC.

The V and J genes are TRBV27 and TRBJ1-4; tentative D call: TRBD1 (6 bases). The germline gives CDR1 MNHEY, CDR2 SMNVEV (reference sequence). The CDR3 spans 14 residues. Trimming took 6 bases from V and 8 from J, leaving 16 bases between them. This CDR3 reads CASRSGARREKLFF. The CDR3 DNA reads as TGTGCCAGCAGGTCAGGGGCGAGGAGGGAAAAACTGTTTTTT.

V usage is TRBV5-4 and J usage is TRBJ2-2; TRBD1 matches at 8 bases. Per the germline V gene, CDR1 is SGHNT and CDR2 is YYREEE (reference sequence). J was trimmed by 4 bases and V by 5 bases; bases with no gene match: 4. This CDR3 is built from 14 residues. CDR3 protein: CASRPGGITGELFF. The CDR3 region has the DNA TGTGCCAGCAGGCCAGGGGGCATCACCGGGGAGCTGTTTTTT.

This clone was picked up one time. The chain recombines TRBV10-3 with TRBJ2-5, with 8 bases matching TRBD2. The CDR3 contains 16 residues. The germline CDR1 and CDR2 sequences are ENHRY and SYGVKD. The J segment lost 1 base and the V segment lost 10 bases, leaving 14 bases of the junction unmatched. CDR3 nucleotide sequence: TGTGCCACCTCTGGGGGTCCCGGGGGGGTCCAAGAGACCCAGTACTTC. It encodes CATSGGPGGVQETQYF.

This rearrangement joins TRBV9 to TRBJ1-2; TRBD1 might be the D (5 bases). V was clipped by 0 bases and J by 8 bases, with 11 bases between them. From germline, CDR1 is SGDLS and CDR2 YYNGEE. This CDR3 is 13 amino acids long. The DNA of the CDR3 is TGTGCCAGCAGCGTAGGGCAGGGCCGAGGCTACACCTTC. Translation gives CASSVGQGRGYTF. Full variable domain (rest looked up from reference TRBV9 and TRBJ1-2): DSGVTQTPKHLITATGQRVTLRCSPRSGDLSVYWYQQSLDQGLQFLIQYYNGEERAKGNILERFSAQQFPDLHSELNLSSLELGDSALYFCASSVGQGRGYTFGSGTRLTVV.

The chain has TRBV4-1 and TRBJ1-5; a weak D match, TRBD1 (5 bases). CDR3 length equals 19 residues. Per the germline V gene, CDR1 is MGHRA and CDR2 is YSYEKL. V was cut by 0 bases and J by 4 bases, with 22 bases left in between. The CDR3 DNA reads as TGCGCCAGCAGCCAAGATCGGAGGGGCGCGAGATTAGGTAATCAGCCCCAGCATTTT. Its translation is CASSQDRRGARLGNQPQHF.

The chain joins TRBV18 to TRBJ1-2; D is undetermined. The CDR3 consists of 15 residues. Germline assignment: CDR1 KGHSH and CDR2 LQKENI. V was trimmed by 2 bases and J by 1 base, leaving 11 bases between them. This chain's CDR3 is CASSPDYRVNYGYTF. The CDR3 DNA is TGTGCCAGCTCACCAGATTATAGAGTTAACTATGGCTACACCTTC.

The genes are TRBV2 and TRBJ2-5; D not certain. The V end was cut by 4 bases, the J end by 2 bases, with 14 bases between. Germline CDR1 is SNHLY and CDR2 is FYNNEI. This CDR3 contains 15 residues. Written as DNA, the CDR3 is TGTGCCAGCAGTGCTTCCCCGTCACTACAAGAGACCCAGTACTTC. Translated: CASSASPSLQETQYF. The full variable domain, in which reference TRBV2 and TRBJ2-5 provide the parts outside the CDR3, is EPEVTQTPSHQVTQMGQEVILRCVPISNHLYFYWYRQILGQKVEFLVSFYNNEISEKSEIFDDQFSVERPDGSNFTLKIRSTKLEDSAMYFCASSASPSLQETQYFGPGTRLLVL.

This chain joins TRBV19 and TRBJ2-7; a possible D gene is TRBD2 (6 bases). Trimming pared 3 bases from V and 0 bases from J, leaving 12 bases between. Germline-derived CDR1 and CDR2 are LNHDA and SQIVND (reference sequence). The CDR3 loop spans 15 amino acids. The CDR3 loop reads CASSIWRESSYEQYF. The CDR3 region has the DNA TGTGCCAGTAGTATTTGGCGGGAAAGCTCCTACGAGCAGTACTTC. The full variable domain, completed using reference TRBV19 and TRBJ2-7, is DGGITQSPKYLFRKEGQNVTLSCEQNLNHDAMYWYRQDPGQGLRLIYYSQIVNDFQKGDIAEGYSVSREKKESFPLTVTSAQKNPTAFYLCASSIWRESSYEQYFGPGTRLTVT.

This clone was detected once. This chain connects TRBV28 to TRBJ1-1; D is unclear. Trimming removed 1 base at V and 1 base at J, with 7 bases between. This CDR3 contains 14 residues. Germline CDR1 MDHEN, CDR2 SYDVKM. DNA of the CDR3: TGTGCCAGCAGTTTATCTCTAGGGAACACTGAAGCTTTCTTT. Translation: CASSLSLGNTEAFF.

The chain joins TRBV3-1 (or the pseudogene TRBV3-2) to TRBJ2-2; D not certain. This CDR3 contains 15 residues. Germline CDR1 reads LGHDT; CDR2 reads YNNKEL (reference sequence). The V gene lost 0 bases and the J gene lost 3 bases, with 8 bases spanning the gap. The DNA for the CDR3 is TGTGCCAGCAGCCAAGAATTTGGCCACACCGGGGAGCTGTTTTTT. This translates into CASSQEFGHTGELFF.

CDR3 nucleotide sequence: TGCAGTGCTAGTAAAATGGGGAATTGGAATGAGCAGTTCTTC. Translating gives CSASKMGNWNEQFF. V is TRBV20-1 and J is TRBJ2-1; D unresolved. Per germline, CDR1 DFQATT and CDR2 SNEGSKA (reference sequence). The CDR3 extends over 14 amino acids. V lost 3 bases to trimming and J lost 7 bases, with 16 bases between them.

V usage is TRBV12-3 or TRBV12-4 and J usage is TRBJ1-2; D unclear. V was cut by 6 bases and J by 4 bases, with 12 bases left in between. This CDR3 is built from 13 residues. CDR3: CASSPDMFYGYTF. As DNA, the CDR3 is TGTGCCAGCAGCCCTGACATGTTCTATGGCTACACCTTC.

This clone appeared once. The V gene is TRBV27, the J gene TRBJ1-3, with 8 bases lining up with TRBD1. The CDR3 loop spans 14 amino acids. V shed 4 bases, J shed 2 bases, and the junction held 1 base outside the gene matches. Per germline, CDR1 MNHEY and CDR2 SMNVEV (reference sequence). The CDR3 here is CASSSRGPGNTIYF. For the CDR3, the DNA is TGTGCCAGCAGTTCCAGGGGGCCTGGAAACACCATATATTTT.

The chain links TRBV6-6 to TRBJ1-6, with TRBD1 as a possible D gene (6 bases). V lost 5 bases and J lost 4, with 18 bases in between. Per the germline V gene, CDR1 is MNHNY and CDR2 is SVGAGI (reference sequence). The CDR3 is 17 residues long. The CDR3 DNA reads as TGTGCCAGCAGTCGAGACACAGGGCTTTCTTATAATTCACCCCTCCACTTT. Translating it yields CASSRDTGLSYNSPLHF.

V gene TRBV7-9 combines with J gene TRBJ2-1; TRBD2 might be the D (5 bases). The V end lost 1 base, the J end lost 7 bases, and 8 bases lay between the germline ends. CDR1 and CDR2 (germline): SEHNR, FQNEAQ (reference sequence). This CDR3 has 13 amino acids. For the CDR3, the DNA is TGTGCCAGCAGCTTAGTGGAGGTAAATGAGCAGTTCTTC. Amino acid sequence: CASSLVEVNEQFF.

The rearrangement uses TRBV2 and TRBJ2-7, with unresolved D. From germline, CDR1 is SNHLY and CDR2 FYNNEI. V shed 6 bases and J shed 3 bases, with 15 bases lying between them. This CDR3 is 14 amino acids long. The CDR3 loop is CASSDAILLYEQYF. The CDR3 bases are TGTGCCAGCAGCGACGCAATCCTCCTCTACGAGCAGTACTTC.

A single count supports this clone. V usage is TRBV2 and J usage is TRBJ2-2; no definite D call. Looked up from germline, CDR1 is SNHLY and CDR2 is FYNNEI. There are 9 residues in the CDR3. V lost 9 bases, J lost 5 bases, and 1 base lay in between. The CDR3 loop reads CASTGELFF. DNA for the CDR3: TGTGCCAGTACCGGGGAGCTGTTTTTT.